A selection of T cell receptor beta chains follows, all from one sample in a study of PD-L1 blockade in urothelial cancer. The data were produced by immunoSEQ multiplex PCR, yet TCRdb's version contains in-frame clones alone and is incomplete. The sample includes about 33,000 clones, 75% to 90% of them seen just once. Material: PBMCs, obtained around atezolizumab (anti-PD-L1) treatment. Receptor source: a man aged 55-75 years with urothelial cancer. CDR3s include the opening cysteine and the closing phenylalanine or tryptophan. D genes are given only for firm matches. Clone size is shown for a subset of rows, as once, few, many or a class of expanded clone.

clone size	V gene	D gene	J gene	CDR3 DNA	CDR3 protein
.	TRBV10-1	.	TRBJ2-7	TGCGCCAGCAGCCCCGGCGGACAGACCTACGAGCAGTACTTC	CASSPGGQTYEQYF
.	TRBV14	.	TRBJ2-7	TGTGCCAGCAGACAGGATCACCCCTACGAGCAGTACTTC	CASRQDHPYEQYF
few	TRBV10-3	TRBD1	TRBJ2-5	TGTGCCATCAGTGAATTTGGGGACAGGGGTCGCGAGACCCAGTACTTC	CAISEFGDRGRETQYF
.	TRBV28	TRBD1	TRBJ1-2	TGTGCCAGCAGATCTGGGACAGGGGTTTATGGCTACACCTTC	CASRSGTGVYGYTF
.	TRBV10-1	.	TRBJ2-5	TGCGCCAGCAGTGACGACCGGAGGGCCCAGTACTTC	CASSDDRRAQYF
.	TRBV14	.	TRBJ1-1	TGTGCCAGCAGCCAAGGGTTACAGGGCGAAGCTTTCTTT	CASSQGLQGEAFF
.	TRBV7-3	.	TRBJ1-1	TGTGCCAGCAGCCGGGAAAGGCGGGGAGGCACTGAAGCTTTCTTT	CASSRERRGGTEAFF
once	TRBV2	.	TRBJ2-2	TGTGCCAGCAGAGCAATCCAGGGGTGGGCCGGGGAGCTGTTTTTT	CASRAIQGWAGELFF
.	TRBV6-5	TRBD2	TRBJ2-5	TGTGCCAGCAGAAGGACTAGCGGGAGCGGAGAGACCCAGTACTTC	CASRRTSGSGETQYF
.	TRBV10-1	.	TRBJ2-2	TGCGCCAGCAGTGAGGACTTTAACACCGGGGAGCTGTTTTTT	CASSEDFNTGELFF
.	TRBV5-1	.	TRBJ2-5	TGCGCCAGCAGCTATCTCCCGGACAGGGAGGGAGAGACCCAGTACTTC	CASSYLPDREGETQYF
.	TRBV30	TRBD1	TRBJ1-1	TGTGCCTGGAGGGCCGGGACAGGGGGCATGGACACTGAAGCTTTCTTT	CAWRAGTGGMDTEAFF
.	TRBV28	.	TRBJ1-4	TGTGCCAGCAGTTTAAAGCGCCCCGGTAATGAAAAACTGTTTTTT	CASSLKRPGNEKLFF
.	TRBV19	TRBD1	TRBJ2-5	TGTGCCAGTAGTCAGAGAACAGGGGGGGAGACCCAGTACTTC	CASSQRTGGETQYF
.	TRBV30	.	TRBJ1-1	TGTGCCTGGAGCACTACACGAACCGAAGCTTTCTTT	CAWSTTRTEAFF
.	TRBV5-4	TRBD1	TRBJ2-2	TGTGCCAGCAGCTTGGCCAGTACAGGGGTGGGGACCGGGGAGCTGTTTTTT	CASSLASTGVGTGELFF
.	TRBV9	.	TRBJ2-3	TGTGCCAGCAGCGACCCCCGACTACTCAGCACAGATACGCAGTATTTT	CASSDPRLLSTDTQYF
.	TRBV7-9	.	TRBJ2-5	TGTGCCAGCAGCTCATCGCAGTACCAAGAGACCCAGTACTTC	CASSSSQYQETQYF